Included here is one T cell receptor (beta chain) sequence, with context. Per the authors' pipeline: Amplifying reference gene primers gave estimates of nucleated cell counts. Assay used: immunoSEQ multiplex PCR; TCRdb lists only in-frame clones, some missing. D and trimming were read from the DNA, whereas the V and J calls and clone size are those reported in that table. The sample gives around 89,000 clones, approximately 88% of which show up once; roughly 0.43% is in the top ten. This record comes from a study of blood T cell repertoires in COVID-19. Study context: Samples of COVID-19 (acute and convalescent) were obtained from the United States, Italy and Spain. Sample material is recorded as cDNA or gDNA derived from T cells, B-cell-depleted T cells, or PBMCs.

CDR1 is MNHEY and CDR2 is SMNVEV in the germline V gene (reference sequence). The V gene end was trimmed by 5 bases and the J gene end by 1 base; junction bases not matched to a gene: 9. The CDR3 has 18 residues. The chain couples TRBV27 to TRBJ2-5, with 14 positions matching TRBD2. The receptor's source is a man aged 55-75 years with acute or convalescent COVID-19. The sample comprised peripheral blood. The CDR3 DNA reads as TGTGCCAGCAGTCTACGGGGACTAGCGGGGGCCGCCCAAGAGACCCAGTACTTC. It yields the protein CASSLRGLAGAAQETQYF.